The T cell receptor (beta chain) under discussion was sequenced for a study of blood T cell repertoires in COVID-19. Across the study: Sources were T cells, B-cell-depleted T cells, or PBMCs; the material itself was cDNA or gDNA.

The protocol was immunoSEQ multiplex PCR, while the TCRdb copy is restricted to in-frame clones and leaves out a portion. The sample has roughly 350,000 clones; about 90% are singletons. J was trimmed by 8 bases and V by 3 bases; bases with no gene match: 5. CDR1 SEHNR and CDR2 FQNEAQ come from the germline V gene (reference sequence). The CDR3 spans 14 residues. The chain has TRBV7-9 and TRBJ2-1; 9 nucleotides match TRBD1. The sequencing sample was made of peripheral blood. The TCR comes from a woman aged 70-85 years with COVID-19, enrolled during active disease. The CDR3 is CASSFLDRGDEQFF. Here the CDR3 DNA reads TGTGCCAGCAGCTTCCTAGACAGGGGGGATGAGCAGTTCTTC.